The 18 T cell receptor beta chains below were found in one sample sequenced in a study of control samples from healthy donors and cancer patients. TCRdb's copy holds only in-frame clones and misses some; the assay was immunoSEQ multiplex PCR. This sample has 100,000 to 150,000 clones; roughly 88% occur once, and the top ten carry about 3.2%. Sequenced sample: blood. These receptors originate from a man aged 50 to 60 in good health.

The chain employs TRBV2 and TRBJ1-3; D gene unclear. Germline values: CDR1 SNHLY, CDR2 FYNNEI. The CDR3 has 12 residues. V was pared by 7 bases and J by 8 bases, with 12 bases between. This CDR3 is CASMGKSDTIYF. CDR3 DNA: TGTGCCAGCATGGGCAAGTCCGACACCATATATTTT.

The J gene is TRBJ2-4, the V gene TRBV9, with D maybe TRBD1 (5 bases). Trimming removed 0 bases from V and 1 base from J, with 11 bases in between. The CDR3 length is 16 residues. Germline V gene sequence: CDR1 SGDLS, CDR2 YYNGEE. CDR3 coding DNA: TGTGCCAGCAGCGTAGGACAGACCAGGGCCAAAAACATTCAGTACTTC. Translated, it gives CASSVGQTRAKNIQYF.

This clone was picked up a small number of times. The V and J genes are TRBV29-1 and TRBJ2-1; no firm D call. Trimming cost V 4 bases and J 4 bases, with 2 bases left between them. The CDR3 runs to 10 residues. Germline values: CDR1 SQVTM, CDR2 ANQGSEA. CDR3 coding DNA: TGCAGCGTTGTTTACAATGAGCAGTTCTTC. This gives the protein CSVVYNEQFF.

The rearrangement joins TRBV7-9 to TRBJ2-7; no reliable D call. Germline CDR1 and CDR2: SEHNR and FQNEAQ (reference sequence). The V end was cut by 4 bases, the J end by 5 bases, with 6 bases between. The CDR3 has 11 amino acids. The CDR3 loop is CASSSEHEQYF. DNA for the CDR3: TGTGCCAGCAGCTCGGAGCACGAGCAGTACTTC.

The rearrangement links TRBV7-3 to TRBJ2-2, with 12 nucleotides matching TRBD1. Germline V gene data show CDR1 as SGHTA and CDR2 as FQGTGA. The V segment lost 8 bases and the J segment 7 bases; nucleotides outside the gene matches: 8. The CDR3 is 15 amino acids. The DNA for the CDR3 is TGTGCCAGCGGACCGGGACAGGGGGCTTTCGGGGAGCTGTTTTTT. Translated: CASGPGQGAFGELFF.

This chain links TRBV29-1 with TRBJ2-1; 11 positions match TRBD2. Germline CDR1 reads SQVTM; CDR2 reads ANQGSEA. This CDR3 region has 15 residues. V trimming: 6 bases; J trimming: 4 bases; junction bases outside the gene matches: 8. CDR3 sequence reads: CSVDSTSGDYNEQFF. In nucleotides, the CDR3 is TGCAGCGTCGACTCGACTAGCGGGGATTACAATGAGCAGTTCTTC.

This clone was seen only once. The CDR3, as DNA: TGTGCCAGCAGTTGGGACAGAGATCAGCCCCAGCATTTT. This sequence encodes CASSWDRDQPQHF. The genes are TRBV2 and TRBJ1-5, with 7 bases lining up with TRBD1. The CDR3 contains 13 residues. Per germline, CDR1 SNHLY and CDR2 FYNNEI. Trimming at V came to 5 bases and at J to 5 bases, leaving 3 bases not matched to a gene.

V gene TRBV4-1 combines with J gene TRBJ1-1; TRBD1 agrees at 7 bases. This CDR3 has 15 amino acids. V gave up 7 bases and J gave up 3 bases; unmatched junction bases: 11. CDR1 MGHRA and CDR2 YSYEKL come from the germline V gene. Here the CDR3 reads CASTPRGHWDTEAFF. The DNA for the CDR3 is TGCGCCAGCACCCCAAGGGGGCATTGGGACACTGAAGCTTTCTTT.

This chain uses TRBV28 with TRBJ1-2; 7 bases line up with TRBD1. The CDR3 runs to 15 residues. V shed 6 bases, J shed 6 bases, and the junction held 13 bases outside the gene matches. CDR1 MDHEN and CDR2 SYDVKM come from the germline V gene. In DNA form, the CDR3 reads TGTGCCAGCAGCGCGACAGGGCTCGCTCTTCATGGCTACACCTTC. Amino acids: CASSATGLALHGYTF.

This clone was seen a single time. V is TRBV5-1 and J is TRBJ2-5; 10 bases line up with TRBD2. With 0 bases clipped from V and 1 base from J, the junction kept 3 bases outside the gene matches. This CDR3 has 16 amino acids. The germline V gene encodes CDR1 SGHRS and CDR2 YFSETQ. The CDR3 region has the DNA TGCGCCAGCAGCTTGGTATCTAGCGGGGGCCAAGAGACCCAGTACTTC. Translation gives CASSLVSSGGQETQYF.

The V and J genes are TRBV2 and TRBJ1-1; D may be TRBD1 (5 bases). V was clipped by 4 bases and J by 1 base, with 16 bases between them. The germline V gene encodes CDR1 SNHLY and CDR2 FYNNEI. This CDR3 has 16 residues. The CDR3 bases are TGTGCCAGCAGTGTTAATCCCTGGGGACCGAACACTGAAGCTTTCTTT. Its protein is CASSVNPWGPNTEAFF.

The chain combines TRBV20-1 with TRBJ1-1; D unresolved. Trimming stripped 2 bases from V and 7 bases from J, with 8 bases between. This CDR3 contains 11 residues. Germline assignment: CDR1 DFQATT and CDR2 SNEGSKA (reference sequence). The CDR3 region is CSARPDLEAFF. Here the CDR3 DNA reads TGCAGTGCTAGACCGGACCTTGAAGCTTTCTTT.

This rearrangement joins TRBV28 to TRBJ2-1, with D possibly called TRBD1 or TRBD2 (5 bases each). Trimming took off 7 bases at V and 6 bases at J, with 25 bases between the two ends. The germline gives CDR1 MDHEN, CDR2 SYDVKM. The CDR3 has 17 residues. CDR3 in amino acids: CASIPPKGRSGINEQFF. The CDR3 DNA is TGTGCCAGCATCCCTCCAAAGGGACGGAGCGGTATCAATGAGCAGTTCTTC.

The V call is TRBV10-1, the J call TRBJ2-7, with D perhaps TRBD1 or TRBD2 (5 bases each). CDR1 and CDR2 from the germline V gene are WNHNN and SYGVQD (reference sequence). V lost 6 bases, J lost 3 bases, and 21 bases lay in between. The CDR3 has 16 amino acids. CDR3 sequence reads: CASRPQQEAEDYEQYF. CDR3 DNA: TGCGCCAGCAGACCACAACAGGAGGCAGAAGACTACGAGCAGTACTTC.

J is TRBJ2-7 and V is TRBV6-2 or TRBV6-3; D gene unclear. This CDR3 region has 10 residues. V was shortened by 6 bases and J by 2 bases, with 2 bases between the two germline ends. Germline assignment: CDR1 MNHEY and CDR2 SVGEGT. CDR3 amino acids: CASSAYEQYF. The CDR3 DNA is TGTGCCAGCAGCGCCTACGAGCAGTACTTC.

The chain couples TRBV12-3 or TRBV12-4 to TRBJ2-7; D is uncertain. There are 13 residues in the CDR3. The germline V and J ends were trimmed by 2 bases and 3 bases, with 8 bases remaining between them. CDR3 protein: CASSLRDGYEQYF. The CDR3 DNA reads TGTGCCAGCAGTTTACGAGACGGCTACGAGCAGTACTTC.

CDR3 sequence (DNA): TGTGCCAGCAGTCCAGAAAGGGGTCTGGGGACTGAAGCTTTCTTT. Its protein product is CASSPERGLGTEAFF. The genes are TRBV28 and TRBJ1-1; tentatively, D is TRBD1 (5 bases). The CDR3 contains 15 residues. Trimming shortened V by 5 bases and J by 5 bases, and 18 bases separated the two germline ends. In germline, CDR1 is MDHEN, CDR2 SYDVKM. Full variable domain (missing parts from reference TRBV28 and TRBJ1-1): DVKVTQSSRYLVKRTGEKVFLECVQDMDHENMFWYRQDPGLGLRLIYFSYDVKMKEKGDIPEGYSVSREKKERFSLILESASTNQTSMYLCASSPERGLGTEAFFGQGTRLTVV.

The chain combines TRBV7-8 with TRBJ1-1, with D unclear. CDR1 is SGHVS, CDR2 FQNEAQ, per germline. Trimming cost V 1 base and J 9 bases, with 12 bases left between them. This CDR3 is 13 amino acids long. CDR3 loop: CASSLELRRQAFF. In DNA form, the CDR3 reads TGTGCCAGCAGCTTAGAGCTTCGGCGGCAAGCTTTCTTT.